This entry describes one TCR beta chain. Assay: immunoSEQ multiplex PCR; the TCRdb copy retains only in-frame clones and omits some. Seen here are roughly 200,000 clones, about 85% observed once, and the top ten hold roughly a tenth. This sample is drawn from a study of blood T cell repertoires in COVID-19. Sequenced material: peripheral blood. This clonotype was obtained from a woman in her forties or fifties with COVID-19, enrolled during active disease.

The CDR3 bases are TGTGCCAGCAGCGTGTCGCCGACAAATCAGCCCCAGCATTTT. Amino acids: CASSVSPTNQPQHF. The chain combines TRBV9 with TRBJ1-5; D is unclear. The CDR3 extends over 14 amino acids. V was cut by 2 bases and J by 4 bases, with 10 bases left in between. Germline CDR1 SGDLS, CDR2 YYNGEE.